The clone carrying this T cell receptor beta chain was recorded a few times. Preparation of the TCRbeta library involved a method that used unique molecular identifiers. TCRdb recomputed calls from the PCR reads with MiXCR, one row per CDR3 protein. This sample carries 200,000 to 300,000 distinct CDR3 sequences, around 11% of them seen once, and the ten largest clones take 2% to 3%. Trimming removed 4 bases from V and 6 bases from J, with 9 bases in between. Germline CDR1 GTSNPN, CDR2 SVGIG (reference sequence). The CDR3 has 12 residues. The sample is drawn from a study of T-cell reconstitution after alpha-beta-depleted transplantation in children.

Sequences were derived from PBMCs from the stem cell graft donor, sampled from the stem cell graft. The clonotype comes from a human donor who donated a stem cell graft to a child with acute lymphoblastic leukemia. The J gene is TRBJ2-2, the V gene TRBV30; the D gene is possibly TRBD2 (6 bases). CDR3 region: CAWNTGAGELFF. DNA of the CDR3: TGTGCCTGGAATACGGGGGCCGGGGAGCTGTTTTTT.